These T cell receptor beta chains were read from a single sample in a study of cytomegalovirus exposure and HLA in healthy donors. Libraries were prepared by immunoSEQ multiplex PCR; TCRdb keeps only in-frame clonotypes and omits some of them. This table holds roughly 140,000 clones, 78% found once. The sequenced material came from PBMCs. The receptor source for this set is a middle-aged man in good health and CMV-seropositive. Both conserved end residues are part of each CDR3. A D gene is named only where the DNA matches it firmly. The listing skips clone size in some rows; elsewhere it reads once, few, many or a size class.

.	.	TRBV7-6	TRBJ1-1	TGTGCCAGCAGCTTAGCCTCTTCAGTTTCCATGAACACTGAAGCTTTCTTT	CASSLASSVSMNTEAFF
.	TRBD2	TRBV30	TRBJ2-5	TGTGCCTGGAGTCTTACTAGCGGGAGGGAGACCCAGTACTTC	CAWSLTSGRETQYF
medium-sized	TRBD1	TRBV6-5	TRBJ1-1	TGTGCCAGCAACCAGGGGGCAGGTACTGAAGCTTTCTTT	CASNQGAGTEAFF
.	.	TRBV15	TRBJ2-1	TGTGCCACCAGCAGAGACAGCCCCCGGAGTGAGCAGTTCTTC	CATSRDSPRSEQFF
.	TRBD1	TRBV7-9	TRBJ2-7	TGTGCCAGCAGCCCCCCGGGACAGGGGGCCTACGAGCAGTACTTC	CASSPPGQGAYEQYF
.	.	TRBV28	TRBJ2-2	TGTGCCAGCAGTTTAGGGGGCTCGACGGAGGAGCTGTTTTTT	CASSLGGSTEELFF
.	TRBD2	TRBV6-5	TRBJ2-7	TGTGCCAGCAGTCGAGCGCGGGAGTCCTACGAGCAGTACTTC	CASSRARESYEQYF
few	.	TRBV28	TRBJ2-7	TGTGCCAGCAGCCCCTCTGGGCCCGTGAGCTCCTACGAGCAGTACTTC	CASSPSGPVSSYEQYF
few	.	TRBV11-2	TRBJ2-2	TGTGCCAGCAGCTTAGTACGCCTCCAGGGCCGTCACACCGGGGAGCTGTTTTTT	CASSLVRLQGRHTGELFF
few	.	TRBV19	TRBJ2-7	TGTGCCAGTAGTATAGGACAGCTCCCCTACGAGCAGTACTTC	CASSIGQLPYEQYF
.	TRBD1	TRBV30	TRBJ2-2	TGTGCCTGGAGTACACAGGGGACCGGGGAGCTGTTTTTT	CAWSTQGTGELFF